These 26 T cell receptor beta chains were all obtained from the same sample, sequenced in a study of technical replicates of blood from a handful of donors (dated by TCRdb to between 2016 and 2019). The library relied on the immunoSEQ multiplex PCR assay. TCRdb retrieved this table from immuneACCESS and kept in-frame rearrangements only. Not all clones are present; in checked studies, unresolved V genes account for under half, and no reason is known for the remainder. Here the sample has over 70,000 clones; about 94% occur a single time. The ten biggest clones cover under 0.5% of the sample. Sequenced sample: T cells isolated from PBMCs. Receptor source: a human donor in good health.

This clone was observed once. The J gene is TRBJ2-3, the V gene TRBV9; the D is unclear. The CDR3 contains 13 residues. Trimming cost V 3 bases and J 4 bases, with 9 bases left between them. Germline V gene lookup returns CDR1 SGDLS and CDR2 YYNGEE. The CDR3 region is CASSEDGSDTQYF. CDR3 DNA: TGTGCCAGCAGCGAAGACGGGTCAGATACGCAGTATTTT. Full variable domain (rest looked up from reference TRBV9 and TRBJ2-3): DSGVTQTPKHLITATGQRVTLRCSPRSGDLSVYWYQQSLDQGLQFLIQYYNGEERAKGNILERFSAQQFPDLHSELNLSSLELGDSALYFCASSEDGSDTQYFGPGTRLTVL.

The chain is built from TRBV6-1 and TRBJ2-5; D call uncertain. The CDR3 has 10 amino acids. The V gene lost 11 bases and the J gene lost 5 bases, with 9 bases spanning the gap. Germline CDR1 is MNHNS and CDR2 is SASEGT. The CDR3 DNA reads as TGTGCCTCCTACCGTGAGACCCAGTACTTC. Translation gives CASYRETQYF.

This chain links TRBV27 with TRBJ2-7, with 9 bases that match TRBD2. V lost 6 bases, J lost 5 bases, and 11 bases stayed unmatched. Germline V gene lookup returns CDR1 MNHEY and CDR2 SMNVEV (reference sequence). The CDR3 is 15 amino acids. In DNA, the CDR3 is TGTGCCAGCAGCCTAGCGGGGACCCTTTTCCACGAGCAGTACTTC. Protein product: CASSLAGTLFHEQYF.

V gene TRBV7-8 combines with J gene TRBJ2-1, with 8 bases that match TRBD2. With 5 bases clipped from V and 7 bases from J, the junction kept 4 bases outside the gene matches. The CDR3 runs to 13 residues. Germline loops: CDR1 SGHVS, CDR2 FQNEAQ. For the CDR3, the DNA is TGTGCCAGCAGCCGGACTAGCTGGAATGAGCAGTTCTTC. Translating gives CASSRTSWNEQFF. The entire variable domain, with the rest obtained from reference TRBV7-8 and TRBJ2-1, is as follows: GAGVSQSPRYKVAKRGQDVALRCDPISGHVSLFWYQQALGQGPEFLTYFQNEAQLDKSGLPSDRFFAERPEGSVSTLKIQRTQQEDSAVYLCASSRTSWNEQFFGPGTRLTVL.

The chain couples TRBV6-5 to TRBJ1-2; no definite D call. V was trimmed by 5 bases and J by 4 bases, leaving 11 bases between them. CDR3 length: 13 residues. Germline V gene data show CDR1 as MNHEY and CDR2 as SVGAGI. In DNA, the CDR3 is TGTGCCAGCAGTACCACGGGTGGCTATGGCTACACCTTC. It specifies CASSTTGGYGYTF.

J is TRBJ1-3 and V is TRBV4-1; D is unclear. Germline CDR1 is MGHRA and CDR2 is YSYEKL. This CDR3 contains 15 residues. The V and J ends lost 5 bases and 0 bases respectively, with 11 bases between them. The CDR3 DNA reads TGCGCCAGCAGCAGGACTGACACCTCTGGAAACACCATATATTTT. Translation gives CASSRTDTSGNTIYF.

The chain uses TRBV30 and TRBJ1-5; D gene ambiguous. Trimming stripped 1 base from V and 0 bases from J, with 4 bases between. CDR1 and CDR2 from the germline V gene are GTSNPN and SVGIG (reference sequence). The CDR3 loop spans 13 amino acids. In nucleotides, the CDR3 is TGTGCCTGGAGTGACAGTAGCAATCAGCCCCAGCATTTT. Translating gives CAWSDSSNQPQHF.

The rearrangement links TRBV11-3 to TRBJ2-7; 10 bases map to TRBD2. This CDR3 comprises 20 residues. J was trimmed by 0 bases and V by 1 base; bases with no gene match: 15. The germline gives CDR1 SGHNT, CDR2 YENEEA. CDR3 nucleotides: TGTGCCAGCAGCTTAGTAGGACTGGGGACTAGCGTTCTCCGCTCCTACGAGCAGTACTTC. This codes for CASSLVGLGTSVLRSYEQYF.

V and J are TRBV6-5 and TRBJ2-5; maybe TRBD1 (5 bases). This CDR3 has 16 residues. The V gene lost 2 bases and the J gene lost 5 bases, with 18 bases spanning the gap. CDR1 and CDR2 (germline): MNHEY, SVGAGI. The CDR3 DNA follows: TGTGCCAGCAGTTACCCCGCCTCAACAGGTAATGAGACCCAGTACTTC. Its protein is CASSYPASTGNETQYF.

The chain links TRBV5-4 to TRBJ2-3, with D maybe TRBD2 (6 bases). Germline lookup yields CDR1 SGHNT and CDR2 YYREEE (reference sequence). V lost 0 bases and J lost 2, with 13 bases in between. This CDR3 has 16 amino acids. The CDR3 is CASSLVVSGNTDTQYF. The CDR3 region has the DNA TGTGCCAGCAGCTTGGTTGTTAGCGGTAACACAGATACGCAGTATTTT.

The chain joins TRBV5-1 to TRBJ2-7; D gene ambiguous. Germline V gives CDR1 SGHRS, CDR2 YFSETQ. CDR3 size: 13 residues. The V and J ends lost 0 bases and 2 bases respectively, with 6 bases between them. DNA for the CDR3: TGCGCCAGCAGCTTGGACACCACCTACGAGCAGTACTTC. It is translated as CASSLDTTYEQYF.

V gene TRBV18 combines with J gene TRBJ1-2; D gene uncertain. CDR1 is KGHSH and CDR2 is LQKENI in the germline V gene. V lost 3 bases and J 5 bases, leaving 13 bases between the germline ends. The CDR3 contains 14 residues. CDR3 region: CASSPSETTYGYTF. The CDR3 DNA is TGTGCCAGCTCACCTAGCGAGACAACTTATGGCTACACCTTC.

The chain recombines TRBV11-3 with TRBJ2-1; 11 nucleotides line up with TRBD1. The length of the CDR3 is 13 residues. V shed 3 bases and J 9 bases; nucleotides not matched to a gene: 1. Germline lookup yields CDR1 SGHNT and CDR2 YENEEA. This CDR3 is CASSFGTGGEQFF. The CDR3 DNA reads TGTGCCAGCAGCTTCGGGACAGGGGGTGAGCAGTTCTTC. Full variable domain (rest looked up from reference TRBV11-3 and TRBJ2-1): EAGVVQSPRYKIIEKKQPVAFWCNPISGHNTLYWYLQNLGQGPELLIRYENEEAVDDSQLPKDRFSAERLKGVDSTLKIQPAELGDSAVYLCASSFGTGGEQFFGPGTRLTVL.

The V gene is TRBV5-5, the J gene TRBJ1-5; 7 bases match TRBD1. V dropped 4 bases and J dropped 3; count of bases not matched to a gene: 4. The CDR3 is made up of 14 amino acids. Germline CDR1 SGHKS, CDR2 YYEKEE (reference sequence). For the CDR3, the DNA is TGTGCCAGCAGCCAAGGACAGGTCAATCAGCCCCAGCATTTT. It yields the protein CASSQGQVNQPQHF.

The CDR3 is CASSLLAGAREQYF. Written as DNA, the CDR3 is TGCGCCAGCAGCTTACTAGCGGGTGCACGCGAGCAGTACTTC. V gene TRBV5-1 combines with J gene TRBJ2-7; 9 bases are shared with TRBD2. Germline V lookup: CDR1 SGHRS, CDR2 YFSETQ. V lost 2 bases, J lost 6 bases, and 6 bases stayed unmatched. This CDR3 is 14 amino acids long.

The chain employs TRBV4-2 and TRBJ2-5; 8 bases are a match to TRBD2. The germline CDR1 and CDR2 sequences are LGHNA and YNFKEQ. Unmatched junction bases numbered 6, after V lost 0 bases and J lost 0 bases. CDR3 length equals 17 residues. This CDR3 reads CASSQDLTREDQETQYF. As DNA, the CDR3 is TGTGCCAGCAGCCAAGATCTTACGCGGGAGGACCAAGAGACCCAGTACTTC.

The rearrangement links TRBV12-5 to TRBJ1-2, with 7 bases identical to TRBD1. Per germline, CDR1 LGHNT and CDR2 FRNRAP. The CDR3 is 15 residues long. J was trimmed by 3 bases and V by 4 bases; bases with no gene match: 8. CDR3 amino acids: CASGSPGTDYYGYTF. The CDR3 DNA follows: TGTGCTAGTGGTTCACCCGGGACAGATTACTATGGCTACACCTTC. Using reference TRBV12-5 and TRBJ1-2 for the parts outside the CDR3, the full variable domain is DARVTQTPRHKVTEMGQEVTMRCQPILGHNTVFWYRQTMMQGLELLAYFRNRAPLDDSGMPKDRFSAEMPDATLATLKIQPSEPRDSAVYFCASGSPGTDYYGYTFGSGTRLTVV.

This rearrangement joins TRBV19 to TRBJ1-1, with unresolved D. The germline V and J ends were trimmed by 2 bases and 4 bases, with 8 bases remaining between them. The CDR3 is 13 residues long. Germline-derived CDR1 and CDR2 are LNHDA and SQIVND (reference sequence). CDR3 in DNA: TGTGCCAGTAGTATAACAGTGGGCACTGAAGCTTTCTTT. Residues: CASSITVGTEAFF.

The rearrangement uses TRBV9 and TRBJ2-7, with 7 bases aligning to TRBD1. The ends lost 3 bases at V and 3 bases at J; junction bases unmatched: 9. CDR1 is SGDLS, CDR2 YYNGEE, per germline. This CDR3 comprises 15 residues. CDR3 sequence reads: CASSAGAGGVYEQYF. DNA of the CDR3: TGTGCCAGCAGCGCCGGGGCAGGGGGAGTCTACGAGCAGTACTTC.

CDR3 protein: CASSLDQNTEAFF. The CDR3 DNA follows: TGTGCCAGCAGCCTAGACCAGAACACTGAAGCTTTCTTT. This chain uses TRBV28 with TRBJ1-1, with unresolved D. With 6 bases removed from V and 1 base from J, the gap between germline ends came to 9 bases. This CDR3 has 13 amino acids. Germline V gene sequence: CDR1 MDHEN, CDR2 SYDVKM.

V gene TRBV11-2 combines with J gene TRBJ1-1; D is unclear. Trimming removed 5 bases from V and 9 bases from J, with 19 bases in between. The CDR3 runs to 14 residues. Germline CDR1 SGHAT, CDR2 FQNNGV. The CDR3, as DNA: TGTGCCAGCAGCCCTCCGGGAGGCCCTATTCAAGCTTTCTTT. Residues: CASSPPGGPIQAFF.

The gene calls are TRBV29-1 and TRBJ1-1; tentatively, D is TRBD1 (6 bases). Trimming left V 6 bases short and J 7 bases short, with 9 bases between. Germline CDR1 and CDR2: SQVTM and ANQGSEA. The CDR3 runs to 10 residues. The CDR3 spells CSVGAGEAFF. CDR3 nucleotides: TGCAGCGTGGGGGCCGGTGAAGCTTTCTTT.

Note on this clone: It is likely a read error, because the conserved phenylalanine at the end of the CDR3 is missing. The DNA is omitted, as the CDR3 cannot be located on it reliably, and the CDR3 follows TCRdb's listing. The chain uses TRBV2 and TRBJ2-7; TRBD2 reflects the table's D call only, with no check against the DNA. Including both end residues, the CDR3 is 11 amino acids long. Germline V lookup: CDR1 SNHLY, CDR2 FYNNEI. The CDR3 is CASSEGRNLGC.

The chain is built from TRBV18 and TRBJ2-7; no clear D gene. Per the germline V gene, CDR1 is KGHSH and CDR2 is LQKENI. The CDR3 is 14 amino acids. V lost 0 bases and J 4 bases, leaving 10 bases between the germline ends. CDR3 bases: TGTGCCAGCTCACCACCGATGGCACAATACGAGCAGTACTTC. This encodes CASSPPMAQYEQYF.

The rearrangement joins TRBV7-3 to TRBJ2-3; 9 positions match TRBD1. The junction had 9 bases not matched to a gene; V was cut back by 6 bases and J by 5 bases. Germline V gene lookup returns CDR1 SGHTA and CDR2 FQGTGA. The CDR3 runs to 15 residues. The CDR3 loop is CASSRTGVNGDTQYF. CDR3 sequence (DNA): TGTGCCAGCAGTAGGACAGGGGTTAATGGAGATACGCAGTATTTT.

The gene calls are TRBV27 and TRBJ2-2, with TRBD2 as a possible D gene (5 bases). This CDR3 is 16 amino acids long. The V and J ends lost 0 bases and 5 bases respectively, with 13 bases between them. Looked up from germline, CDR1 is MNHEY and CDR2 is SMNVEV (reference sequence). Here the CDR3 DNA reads TGTGCCAGCAGTTTATCGACGGGAATCGGGACCGGGGAGCTGTTTTTT. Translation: CASSLSTGIGTGELFF.